The 11 T cell receptor beta chains given below trace back to one sample, sequenced in a study of kidney transplant recipient with SARS-CoV-2 infection. Each CDR3 protein gets one entry after TCRdb re-called the reads with MiXCR. The sample records 200,000 to 250,000 distinct CDR3 sequences, 29% being singletons. Source: a blood sample, taken at baseline and around day 120 from a kidney transplant recipient. All receptors derive from a male patient aged 25 to 39 who had COVID-19 and was a kidney transplant recipient. Some T cells may be transferred from the graft donor.

In the case of this clonotype: Given a much more abundant clone one base away, this may be a read error. The chain links TRBV29-1 to TRBJ1-3, with D possibly TRBD1 on 6 matching bases. Germline V lookup: CDR1 SQVTM, CDR2 ANQGSEA. CDR3 size: 14 residues. The CDR3 nucleotides are TGCAGCGTTGTTGGGACACCAACTGGAGACACCATATATTTT. Protein product: CSVVGTPTGDTIYF.

This clonotype was seen once. Given a much more abundant clone one base away, this may be a read error. This sequence joins TRBV20-1 and TRBJ2-5, with 7 nucleotides matching TRBD2. The J call may be faulty, since TRBJ2-7 better matches the DNA end. From germline, CDR1 is DFQATT and CDR2 SNEGSKA (reference sequence). CDR3 length: 14 amino acids. The CDR3 region is CSARDGASGYEQYF. The CDR3, as DNA: TGCAGTGCTAGAGATGGGGCTAGCGGCTACGAGCAGTACTTC.

About this clonotype itself: A much larger clone differs from this one at a single base, so this may be a read error. The V call is TRBV28, the J call TRBJ2-7; D is ambiguous. CDR1 and CDR2 from the germline V gene are MDHEN and SYDVKM. The CDR3 sequence is 12 residues long. For the CDR3, the DNA is TGTGTCAGCAGTTTACGGGCTGCCGAGCAGTACTTC. Translating it yields CVSSLRAAEQYF.

At least ten counts were recorded for this clonotype. The chain joins TRBV12-3 or TRBV12-4 to TRBJ1-2, with D unresolved. This CDR3 contains 17 residues. The V end was cut by 5 bases, the J end by 4 bases, with 23 bases between. CDR3 residues: CASSNSNSFRKTYGYTF. CDR3 bases: TGTGCCAGCAGTAATTCAAACAGCTTCCGAAAGACCTATGGCTACACCTTC.

This clonotype has a count of ten or more. The rearrangement uses TRBV5-1 and TRBJ2-7; possibly TRBD2 for D (6 bases). Germline CDR1 is SGHRS and CDR2 is YFSETQ. V was cut by 5 bases and J by 2 bases, with 14 bases left in between. CDR3 length: 14 amino acids. CDR3 nucleotide sequence: TGCGCCAGCAGGCCTCGACTAGACCCCTACGAGCAGTACTTC. Amino acids: CASRPRLDPYEQYF.

The chain recombines TRBV8-2 with TRBJ1-2. TRBV8-2 is an annotated pseudogene. CDR3 length: 16 amino acids. The CDR3 DNA follows: TGTGGCAGTGTTTATGCTGGTAGCCGAAAGACCTATGGCTACACCTTC. It codes for CGSVYAGSRKTYGYTF.

V gene TRBV3-1 combines with J gene TRBJ1-2; D call uncertain. Germline V gene lookup returns CDR1 LGHDT and CDR2 YNNKEL (reference sequence). V lost 0 bases, J lost 4 bases, and 18 bases lay in between. The CDR3 loop spans 17 amino acids. This CDR3 reads CASSQEYTLRKTYGYTF. The CDR3 DNA reads TGTGCCAGCAGCCAAGAGTACACCCTTCGAAAGACCTATGGCTACACCTTC.

A word on this clonotype: A much larger clone differs from this one at a single base, so this may be a read error. This sequence joins TRBV28 and TRBJ2-3, with TRBD2 as a possible D gene (6 bases). Germline V CDR1 and CDR2: MDHEN, SYDVKM. The CDR3 extends over 16 amino acids. CDR3 loop: CASRLIAEWSTGTQYF. The DNA for the CDR3 is TGTGCCAGCAGGCTGATAGCGGAGTGGAGCACAGGTACGCAGTATTTT.

This clonotype was found many times. J is TRBJ2-1 and V is TRBV5-5; D possibly corresponds to TRBD1 (5 bases). In germline, CDR1 is SGHKS, CDR2 YYEKEE (reference sequence). CDR3 length equals 15 residues. V was clipped by 0 bases and J by 4 bases, with 11 bases between them. DNA of the CDR3: TGTGCCAGCAGCTTGGGACAGTTCGTGTACAATGAGCAGTTCTTC. This translates into CASSLGQFVYNEQFF.

This clonotype was counted ten times or more. CDR3 sequence (DNA): TGTGCCATCAGTGTGCCTCCGGGACAGGCCAGAAATGAGCAGTTCTTC. It encodes CAISVPPGQARNEQFF. V is TRBV10-3 and J is TRBJ2-1; 8 bases agree with TRBD1. Trimming took 4 bases from V and 7 from J; bases not matched to a gene: 12. From germline, CDR1 is ENHRY and CDR2 SYGVKD. CDR3 length: 16 amino acids.

The table lists this clonotype with many counts. The chain links TRBV5-1 to TRBJ2-7, with D perhaps assigned TRBD1 or TRBD2 (6 bases each). The V end lost 4 bases, the J end lost 6 bases, and 11 bases lay between the germline ends. The CDR3 contains 12 residues. Germline loops: CDR1 SGHRS, CDR2 YFSETQ. The CDR3 is CASSARDTEQYF. CDR3 coding DNA: TGCGCCAGCAGCGCGCGGGACACCGAGCAGTACTTC.